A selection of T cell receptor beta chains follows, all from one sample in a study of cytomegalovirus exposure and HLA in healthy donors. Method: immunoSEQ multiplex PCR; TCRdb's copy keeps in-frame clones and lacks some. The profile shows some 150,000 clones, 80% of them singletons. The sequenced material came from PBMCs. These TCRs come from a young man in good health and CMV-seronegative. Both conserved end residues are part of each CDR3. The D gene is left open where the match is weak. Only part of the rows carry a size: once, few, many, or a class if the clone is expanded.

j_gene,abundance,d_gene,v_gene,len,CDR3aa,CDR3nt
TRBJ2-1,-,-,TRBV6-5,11,CASSPSVEQFF,TGTGCCAGCAGCCCATCGGTTGAGCAGTTCTTC
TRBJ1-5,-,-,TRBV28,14,CASSLGDYNQPQHF,TGTGCCAGCAGTTTAGGCGACTACAATCAGCCCCAGCATTTT
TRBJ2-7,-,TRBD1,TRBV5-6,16,CASSYPTTDRDYEQYF,TGTGCCAGCAGCTACCCCACAACGGACAGGGACTACGAGCAGTACTTC
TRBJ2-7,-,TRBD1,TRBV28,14,CASRTGGISYEQYF,TGTGCCAGCAGGACAGGGGGTATATCCTACGAGCAGTACTTC
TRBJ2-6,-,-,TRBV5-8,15,CASSLGSSGANVLTF,TGTGCCAGCAGCTTGGGGAGCTCTGGGGCCAACGTCCTGACTTTC
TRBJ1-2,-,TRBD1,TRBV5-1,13,CASSFTGGDGYTF,TGCGCCAGCAGCTTTACAGGGGGAGATGGCTACACCTTC
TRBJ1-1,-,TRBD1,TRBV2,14,CASSERRGRTEAFF,TGTGCCAGCAGTGAAAGGAGGGGGCGGACTGAAGCTTTCTTT
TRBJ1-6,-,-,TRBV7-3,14,CASSRSTGNSPLHF,TGTGCCAGCAGCCGCAGTACCGGGAACTCACCCCTCCACTTT
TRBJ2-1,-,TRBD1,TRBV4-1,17,CASSQVSSGTGDNEQFF,TGCGCCAGCAGCCAAGTAAGTTCCGGGACAGGGGACAATGAGCAGTTCTTC
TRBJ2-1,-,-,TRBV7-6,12,CASSPRLAEQFF,TGTGCCAGCAGCCCCCGCTTGGCTGAGCAGTTCTTC
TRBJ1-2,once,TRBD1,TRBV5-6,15,CASSVGGQGLYGYTF,TGTGCCAGCAGTGTTGGGGGACAGGGGCTCTATGGCTACACCTTC
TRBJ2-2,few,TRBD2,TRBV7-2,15,CASSLLAGATGELFF,TGTGCCAGCAGCTTACTAGCGGGGGCCACCGGGGAGCTGTTTTTT
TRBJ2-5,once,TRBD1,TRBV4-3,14,CASSHNRGLETQYF,TGCGCCAGCAGCCATAACAGGGGGCTGGAGACCCAGTACTTC
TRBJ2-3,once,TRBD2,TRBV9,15,CASSVGTSWTDTQYF,TGTGCCAGCAGCGTAGGGACTAGCTGGACAGATACGCAGTATTTT
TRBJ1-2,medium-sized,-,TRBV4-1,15,CASSQDGGERRGYTF,TGCGCCAGCAGCCAAGACGGGGGTGAGCGACGTGGCTACACCTTC
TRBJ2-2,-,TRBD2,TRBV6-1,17,CASSGTSGGPNTGELFF,TGTGCCAGCAGTGGGACTAGCGGGGGACCCAACACCGGGGAGCTGTTTTTT
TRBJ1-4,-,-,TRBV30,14,CAWSRGGTNEKLFF,TGTGCCTGGAGTAGGGGGGGAACTAATGAAAAACTGTTTTTT